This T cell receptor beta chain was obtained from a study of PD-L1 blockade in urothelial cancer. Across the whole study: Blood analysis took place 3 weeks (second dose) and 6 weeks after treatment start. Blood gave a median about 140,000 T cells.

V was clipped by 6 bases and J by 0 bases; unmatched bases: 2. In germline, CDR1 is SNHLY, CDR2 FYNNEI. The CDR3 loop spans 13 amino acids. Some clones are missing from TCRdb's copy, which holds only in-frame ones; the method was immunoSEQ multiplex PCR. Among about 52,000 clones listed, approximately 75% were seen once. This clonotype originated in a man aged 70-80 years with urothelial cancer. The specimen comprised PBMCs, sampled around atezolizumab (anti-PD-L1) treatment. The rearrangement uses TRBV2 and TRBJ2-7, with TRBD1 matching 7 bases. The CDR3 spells CASRTGSSYEQYF. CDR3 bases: TGTGCCAGCAGGACAGGGTCCTCCTACGAGCAGTACTTC.